The entry below gives a single T cell receptor beta chain sequence along with its context. The antigen remains unidentified. This sample stems from a study of blood T cells in healthy people across ages. The CDR3 length is 16 residues. V was clipped by 6 bases and J by 4 bases, with 20 bases between them. The second PCR ran about 6 to 12 cycles with a sample-barcoded 5' primer and J-beta primers. TCRdb analysed the 5' RACE reads with MiXCR anew, one entry per CDR3 protein. The sample gives fewer than 1.5 million distinct CDR3 sequences, approximately 42% of which show up once; 7% to 9% is in the top ten. General observations from the study: Bulk PBMC profiling left naive and antigen-experienced comparisons inconclusive. Whereas aged donors had fewer naive CD4+ cells, long-lived donors had more of them and higher diversity.

Researchers report isolating at least 7 million PBMCs per sample. A minimum of 5.5 micrograms of total RNA was extracted per sample. This clonotype originated in a woman under 30 in good health. Sequenced material: blood. The V gene is TRBV12-3 or TRBV12-4, the J gene TRBJ2-3; TRBD1 is a possible D gene (6 bases). DNA for the CDR3: TGTGCCAGCAGGGGATCGGGACACTCGGGCGCAGATACGCAGTATTTT. Residues: CASRGSGHSGADTQYF.